The rows below give T cell receptor beta chains drawn from one sample of a study of PD-1 blockade in classical Hodgkin lymphoma. The repertoire was sequenced with immunoSEQ multiplex PCR; TCRdb's copy has only in-frame clones and lacks some. Of some 93,000 clones in the sample, 83% were seen once. This specimen consisted of peripheral blood mononuclear cells (PBMCs), obtained before the fourth cycle of nivolumab. The receptor set was obtained from a human donor with classical Hodgkin lymphoma. The CDR3 runs from the conserved cysteine through the conserved F or W. A D gene is named only where the DNA matches it firmly. Not every row has a clone size; where given, it reads once, few, many or a size class.

>TRBD2|.|TRBJ2-7|TRBV7-2
CASQPPGLAGREQYF
TGTGCCAGTCAGCCACCCGGACTAGCGGGACGCGAGCAGTACTTC
>.|.|TRBJ1-5|TRBV6-5
CASSYSRGQPQHF
TGTGCCAGCAGTTACTCACGGGGTCAGCCCCAGCATTTT
>.|.|TRBJ2-1|TRBV19
CASSISSYNEQFF
TGTGCCAGTAGTATCAGCTCCTACAATGAGCAGTTCTTC
>.|once|TRBJ1-4|TRBV11-2
CASSLQGATLTSWEKLFF
TGTGCCAGCAGCTTACAGGGTGCGACACTCACATCATGGGAAAAACTGTTTTTT
>.|.|TRBJ2-4|TRBV7-9
CASSLLGLRFDKNIQYF
TGTGCCAGCTCGCTCTTGGGACTGCGGTTTGACAAAAACATTCAGTACTTC
>.|.|TRBJ2-1|TRBV28
CASMGVKPNNEQFF
TGTGCCAGCATGGGGGTAAAGCCAAACAATGAGCAGTTCTTC
>.|.|TRBJ1-2|TRBV7-2
CASSSIPQGFGGYTF
TGTGCCAGCAGTTCAATTCCCCAGGGTTTTGGTGGCTACACCTTC
>TRBD1|.|TRBJ2-1|TRBV10-1
CASTGQVGVEQFF
TGCGCCAGCACCGGACAGGTCGGGGTTGAGCAGTTCTTC
>.|.|TRBJ2-5|TRBV29-1
CSVAQETQYF
TGCAGCGTTGCCCAAGAGACCCAGTACTTC
>.|.|TRBJ1-4|TRBV11-2
CASSDTQGEKLFF
TGTGCCAGCAGCGACACGCAGGGGGAAAAACTGTTTTTT
>TRBD2|.|TRBJ2-1|TRBV4-2
CASSQNSGRGPYNEQFF
TGTGCCAGCAGCCAAAATAGCGGGAGGGGGCCGTACAATGAGCAGTTCTTC
>TRBD2|once|TRBJ2-1|TRBV6-5
CASSYSASGSYNEQFF
TGTGCCAGCAGTTACTCTGCTAGCGGGAGCTACAATGAGCAGTTCTTC
>TRBD2|.|TRBJ2-1|TRBV5-1
CASSFLRTSGRRGTGDEQFF
TGCGCCAGCAGCTTCCTGAGGACTAGCGGGAGGAGGGGCACGGGGGATGAGCAGTTCTTC
>.|.|TRBJ2-1|TRBV5-8
CASSRKTEQFF
TGTGCCAGCAGCCGAAAGACTGAGCAGTTCTTC
>.|.|TRBJ1-2|TRBV5-5
CASSLGNWGSNGYTF
TGTGCCAGCAGCTTGGGGAACTGGGGCAGCAATGGCTACACCTTC
>TRBD2|.|TRBJ2-3|TRBV10-1
CASSEALAGGSTDTQYF
TGCGCCAGCAGTGAGGCCCTAGCGGGAGGGAGCACAGATACGCAGTATTTT
>TRBD2|.|TRBJ2-3|TRBV27
CASSSRTSGPSDTQYF
TGTGCCAGCAGTTCCCGGACTAGCGGGCCCTCAGATACGCAGTATTTT
>.|.|TRBJ1-2|TRBV9
CASSVMERQPPAF
TGTGCCAGCAGCGTCATGGAAAGGCAACCACCCGCCTTC
>TRBD1|few|TRBJ2-7|TRBV5-1
CASSFRDRGHEQYF
TGCGCCAGCAGCTTCCGGGACAGGGGCCACGAGCAGTACTTC
>.|.|TRBJ2-3|TRBV5-1
CATKEGGSTDTQYF
TGCGCCACCAAGGAGGGGGGTAGCACAGATACGCAGTATTTT
>.|.|TRBJ1-5|TRBV10-3
CAIRADSNQPQHF
TGTGCCATCAGGGCAGATAGCAATCAGCCCCAGCATTTT
>TRBD2|.|TRBJ2-1|TRBV7-8
CASSLVVRLAGSDEQFF
TGTGCCAGCAGCTTAGTTGTAAGGCTAGCGGGATCGGATGAGCAGTTCTTC
>.|.|TRBJ2-4|TRBV7-2
CASSLDGSQNIQYF
TGTGCCAGCAGCTTAGACGGTAGCCAAAACATTCAGTACTTC
>TRBD1|.|TRBJ2-5|TRBV5-4
CASSEGQRQETQYF
TGTGCCAGCAGCGAGGGACAGCGCCAAGAGACCCAGTACTTC
>TRBD2|once|TRBJ2-7|TRBV6-6
CASSVGTSGNYEQYF
TGTGCCAGCAGTGTAGGGACTAGCGGGAACTACGAGCAGTACTTC
>TRBD1|.|TRBJ2-2|TRBV7-2
CASSPMDRGYTGELFF
TGTGCCAGCAGCCCAATGGACAGGGGGTACACCGGGGAGCTGTTTTTT
>.|.|TRBJ2-7|TRBV5-4
CASSPGGPGLEQYF
TGTGCCAGCAGCCCGGGGGGCCCGGGGTTGGAGCAGTACTTC
>.|once|TRBJ1-5|TRBV6-1
CASSEQEGSQPQHF
TGTGCCAGCAGTGAACAGGAGGGCTCTCAGCCCCAGCATTTT
>TRBD1|.|TRBJ1-5|TRBV29-1
CSVRGQGNQPQHF
TGCAGCGTGCGGGGACAGGGAAATCAGCCCCAGCATTTT
>.|.|TRBJ1-2|TRBV5-1
CASSLVDSGYTF
TGCGCCAGCAGCTTGGTCGACAGTGGCTACACCTTC
>.|.|TRBJ2-7|TRBV2
CASSENGNSYEQYF
TGTGCCAGCAGTGAAAACGGTAACTCCTACGAGCAGTACTTC
>.|.|TRBJ1-1|TRBV7-2
CASSQWKGEAFF
TGTGCCAGCAGCCAGTGGAAGGGTGAAGCTTTCTTT
>TRBD2|.|TRBJ2-2|TRBV5-1
CASSLAGVAGELFF
TGCGCCAGCAGCCTAGCGGGAGTTGCGGGGGAGCTGTTTTTT
>TRBD1|.|TRBJ1-4|TRBV4-1
CASRLGQGGSEKLFF
TGCGCCAGCAGACTTGGACAGGGGGGGAGTGAAAAACTGTTTTTT
>.|.|TRBJ1-5|TRBV10-3
CAISERGDGYGNQPQHF
TGTGCCATCAGTGAGCGTGGGGACGGTTATGGCAATCAGCCCCAGCATTTT
>.|.|TRBJ2-5|TRBV7-2
CASSPGPPKTQYF
TGTGCCAGCAGCCCCGGACCCCCCAAGACCCAGTACTTC
>TRBD1|medium-sized|TRBJ1-1|TRBV7-3
CASSLTTGGKSEAFF
TGTGCCAGCAGCTTAACGACAGGGGGAAAGTCTGAAGCTTTCTTT
>.|few|TRBJ1-1|TRBV14
CASSQAPSREAFF
TGTGCCAGCAGCCAAGCCCCCTCCAGGGAAGCTTTCTTT
>TRBD2|.|TRBJ2-2|TRBV6-5
CASTLSGIHTGELFF
TGTGCCAGCACCCTTAGCGGGATCCACACCGGGGAGCTGTTTTTT
>.|.|TRBJ1-3|TRBV7-9
CASSPQGPGNTIYF
TGTGCCAGCAGCCCACAGGGTCCTGGAAACACCATATATTTT
>.|.|TRBJ1-2|TRBV11-2
CASSLGQRDGYTF
TGTGCCAGCAGCTTAGGTCAGCGTGATGGCTACACCTTC
>.|.|TRBJ2-1|TRBV6-5
CASSPLAQIVNEQFF
TGTGCCAGCAGTCCACTAGCCCAGATTGTCAATGAGCAGTTCTTC
>TRBD1|.|TRBJ2-7|TRBV28
CASTRDSSYEQYF
TGTGCCAGCACCCGGGACAGCTCCTACGAGCAGTACTTC